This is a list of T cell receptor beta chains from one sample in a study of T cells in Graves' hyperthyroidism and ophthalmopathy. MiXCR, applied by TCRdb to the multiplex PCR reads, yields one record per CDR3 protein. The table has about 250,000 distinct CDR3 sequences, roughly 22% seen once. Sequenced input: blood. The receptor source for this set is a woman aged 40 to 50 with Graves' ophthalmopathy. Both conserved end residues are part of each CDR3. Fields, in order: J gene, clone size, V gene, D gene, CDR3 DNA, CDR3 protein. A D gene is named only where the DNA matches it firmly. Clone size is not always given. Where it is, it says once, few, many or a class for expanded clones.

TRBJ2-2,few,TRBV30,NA,TGTGCCTGGAGCGATCCCGGGGAGCTGTTTTTT,CAWSDPGELFF
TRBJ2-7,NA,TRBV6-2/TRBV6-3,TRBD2,TGTGCCACGGGACTAGCGGGGTCCTACGAGCAGTACTTC,CATGLAGSYEQYF
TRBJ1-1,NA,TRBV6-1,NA,TGTGCCAGCAGTGAAAGCTGGGAAAACACTGAAGCTTTCTTT,CASSESWENTEAFF
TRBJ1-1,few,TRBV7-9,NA,TGTGCCAGCAGCTTAGAATCCACTGAAGCTTTCTTT,CASSLESTEAFF
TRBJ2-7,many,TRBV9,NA,TGTGCCAGCAGCGTCGAGCTCAGGAGCTCCTACGAGCAGTACTTC,CASSVELRSSYEQYF
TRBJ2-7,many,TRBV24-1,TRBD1,TGTGCCACCAGCGTATCGGGACAGAGCTACGAGCAGTACTTC,CATSVSGQSYEQYF
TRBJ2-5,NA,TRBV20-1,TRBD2,TGCAGTGCCGGGAGGGGCATCTGGGAGACCCAGTACTTC,CSAGRGIWETQYF
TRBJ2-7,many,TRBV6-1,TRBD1,TGTGCCAGCAGCCCGGACAGGGTCACCTACGAGCAGTACTTC,CASSPDRVTYEQYF
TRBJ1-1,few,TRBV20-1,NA,TGCAGTGCCGCCCCCAGACTTGAAGCTTTCTTT,CSAAPRLEAFF
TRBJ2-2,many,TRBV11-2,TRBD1,TGTGCCAGCAGCTTAGGCGGGACAGGATGGAACACCGGGGAGCTGTTTTTT,CASSLGGTGWNTGELFF
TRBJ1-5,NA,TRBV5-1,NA,TGCGCCAGCAGCTTTGAGGGGGTGAGCAATCAGCCCCAGCATTTT,CASSFEGVSNQPQHF
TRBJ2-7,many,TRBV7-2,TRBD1,TGTGCCAGCAGCCCCACCGGGACAGGGAATGGGGAGCAGTACTTC,CASSPTGTGNGEQYF
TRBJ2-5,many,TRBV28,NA,TGTGCCAGCAGCTTGGGGGCGAAGGGGGAGACCCAGTACTTC,CASSLGAKGETQYF
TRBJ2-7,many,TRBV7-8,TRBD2,TGTGCCAGCAGCGAAAGCGGGAGGCCCCACGAGCAGTACTTC,CASSESGRPHEQYF
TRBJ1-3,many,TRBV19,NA,TGTGCCAGCCGCTCTGGAAACACCATATATTTT,CASRSGNTIYF
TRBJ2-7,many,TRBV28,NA,TGTGCCAGCAGTTCTTCCGGGACGGCCGCCTACGAGCAGTACTTC,CASSSSGTAAYEQYF
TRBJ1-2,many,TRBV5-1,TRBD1,TGCGCCAGCAGCAGCTACGGGACAGGGGCCTATGGCTACACCTTC,CASSSYGTGAYGYTF
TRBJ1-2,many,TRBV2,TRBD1,TGTGCCAGCAGCGACAGGGGTCGGAACTATGGCTACACCTTC,CASSDRGRNYGYTF
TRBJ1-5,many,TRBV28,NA,TGTGCCAGCAGTTTAGGACACAATCAGCCCCAGCATTTT,CASSLGHNQPQHF
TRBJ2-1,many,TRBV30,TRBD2,TGTGCCTGGAGTTTGAGACTAGCGATTAATGAGCAGTTCTTC,CAWSLRLAINEQFF
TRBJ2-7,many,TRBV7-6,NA,TGTGCCAGCAGCATTGGGACCGCCGAAGGGGAGCAGTACTTC,CASSIGTAEGEQYF
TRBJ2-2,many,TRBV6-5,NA,TGTGCCAGCAGTTACCTGACCGGGGAGCTGTTTTTT,CASSYLTGELFF
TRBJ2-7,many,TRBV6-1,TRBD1,TGTGCCAGCAGAACAGGGGCAGGGGCGGTTTCCTACGAGCAGTACTTC,CASRTGAGAVSYEQYF
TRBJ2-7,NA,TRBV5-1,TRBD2,TGCGCCAGCAGCGGGGGACTAGCGGGAGCCCAGATCTACGAGCAGTACTTC,CASSGGLAGAQIYEQYF
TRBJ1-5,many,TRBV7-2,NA,TGTGCCAGCAGCTCCAGGGTGGATCAGCCCCAGCATTTT,CASSSRVDQPQHF
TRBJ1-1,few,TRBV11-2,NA,TGTGCCAGCAGCTTACACCAAGGGCAGCGGTTGAACACTGAAGCTTTCTTT,CASSLHQGQRLNTEAFF
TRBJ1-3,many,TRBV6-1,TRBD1,TGTGCCAGCAGTGAATCGACAGGGTCTGGAAACACCATATATTTT,CASSESTGSGNTIYF
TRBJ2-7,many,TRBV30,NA,TGTGCCTGGAGTGACCCCCGAGGCGGATCCTACGAGCAGTACTTC,CAWSDPRGGSYEQYF
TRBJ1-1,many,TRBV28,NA,TGTGCCAGCAGTTCTTACTACATGAACACTGAAGCTTTCTTT,CASSSYYMNTEAFF
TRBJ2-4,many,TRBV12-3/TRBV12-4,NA,TGTGCCAGCAGTTTGACGACAGGGAGGAACATTCAGTACTTC,CASSLTTGRNIQYF
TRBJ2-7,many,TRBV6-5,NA,TGTGCCAGCAGTTACCACAAGAACTACGAGCAGTACTTC,CASSYHKNYEQYF
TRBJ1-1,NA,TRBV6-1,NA,TGTGCCAGCAGTAGTTGGGGGCCCACTCCCAACACTGAAGCTTTCTTT,CASSSWGPTPNTEAFF
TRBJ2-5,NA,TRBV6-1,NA,TGTGCCGCCTCCGCCGGTGGGGTGAAGACCCAGTACTTC,CAASAGGVKTQYF
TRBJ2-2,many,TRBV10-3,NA,TGTGCCATCCGTCAGTTTAGCGCTACCGGGGAGCTGTTTTTT,CAIRQFSATGELFF
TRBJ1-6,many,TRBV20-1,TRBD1,TGCAGTGCTAGTCCCACAGGGGCTCTTCCAGGCTCACCCCTCCACTTT,CSASPTGALPGSPLHF
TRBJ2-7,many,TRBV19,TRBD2,TGTGCCAGTAGTATCCGGGAGGGCTACGAGCAGTACTTC,CASSIREGYEQYF